The rows below give T cell receptor beta chains drawn from one sample of a study of blood T cell repertoires in COVID-19. The assay was immunoSEQ multiplex PCR, and TCRdb's table has in-frame clones only and misses some. The table has around 170,000 clones, roughly 90% seen once. Sequencing used peripheral blood. These receptors were collected from a man aged 55-75 years with acute or convalescent COVID-19. The CDR3 runs from the conserved cysteine through the conserved F or W. D genes are given only for firm matches. Not every row has a clone size; where given, it reads once, few, many or a size class.

.,TRBJ2-7,11,TRBV15,.,CATQRRGEQYF,TGTGCCACCCAGCGTCGGGGAGAGCAGTACTTC
TRBD1,TRBJ1-5,14,TRBV2,.,CASSQDRGRQPQHF,TGTGCCAGCAGTCAGGACAGGGGGCGGCAGCCCCAGCATTTT
.,TRBJ1-6,16,TRBV7-9,.,CASSSQREAYNSPLHF,TGTGCCAGCAGCTCCCAACGGGAAGCCTATAATTCACCCCTCCACTTT
TRBD2,TRBJ2-7,17,TRBV4-1,once,CASSQVSSGGASYEQYF,TGCGCCAGCAGCCAAGTTTCTAGCGGGGGGGCCTCCTACGAGCAGTACTTC
TRBD1,TRBJ1-1,15,TRBV5-1,.,CASSLAGTGNTEAFF,TGCGCCAGCAGCTTGGCTGGGACAGGGAACACTGAAGCTTTCTTT
TRBD1,TRBJ1-5,14,TRBV5-1,.,CASSAGTGEQPQHF,TGCGCCAGCAGCGCTGGGACAGGGGAACAGCCCCAGCATTTT
TRBD1,TRBJ2-5,15,TRBV5-1,.,CASSSRTGKEETQYF,TGCGCCAGCAGCTCCCGGACAGGGAAGGAGGAGACCCAGTACTTC
.,TRBJ1-1,11,TRBV12-3/TRBV12-4,.,CASSPRRRAFF,TGTGCCAGCAGCCCACGGAGAAGAGCTTTCTTT
TRBD1,TRBJ1-6,17,TRBV4-3,once,CASSRGTGGRGNSPLHF,TGCGCCAGCAGCCGTGGGACAGGGGGACGGGGTAATTCACCCCTCCACTTT
.,TRBJ1-1,15,TRBV29-1,.,CSVEDFDRSNTEAFF,TGCAGCGTTGAAGACTTTGACAGATCGAACACTGAAGCTTTCTTT
.,TRBJ1-2,13,TRBV12-3/TRBV12-4,.,CASGLRGGSGYTF,TGTGCCAGTGGACTACGAGGCGGTAGTGGCTACACCTTC
TRBD1,TRBJ1-3,15,TRBV5-8,once,CASSLGTGAGNTIYF,TGTGCCAGCAGCTTGGGGACAGGGGCTGGAAACACCATATATTTT
.,TRBJ1-5,15,TRBV7-8,.,CASSLQGLWNQPQHF,TGTGCCAGCAGCTTACAGGGACTGTGGAATCAGCCCCAGCATTTT
.,TRBJ1-6,13,TRBV25-1,.,CASQGLYNSPLHF,TGTGCCAGCCAGGGGTTGTATAATTCACCCCTCCACTTT
.,TRBJ2-7,14,TRBV5-6,.,CASSLFTGQGEQYF,TGTGCCAGCAGCTTGTTCACAGGCCAGGGGGAGCAGTACTTC
.,TRBJ2-7,16,TRBV14,.,CASSQVGVQGGHEQYF,TGTGCCAGCAGCCAAGTGGGGGTACAGGGTGGCCACGAGCAGTACTTC
.,TRBJ2-2,13,TRBV6-5,.,CASSSGVSGELFF,TGTGCCAGCAGCTCAGGGGTCTCCGGGGAGCTGTTTTTT
.,TRBJ2-2,13,TRBV30,.,CAWSARGTGELFF,TGTGCCTGGAGTGCGCGGGGTACCGGGGAGCTGTTTTTT
TRBD2,TRBJ2-5,15,TRBV5-6,.,CASSLTSGGRETQYF,TGTGCCAGCAGCTTGACTAGCGGGGGACGGGAGACCCAGTACTTC
TRBD1,TRBJ1-5,17,TRBV24-1,.,CATSDPRTGGESQPQHF,TGTGCCACCAGTGACCCCAGGACAGGGGGGGAGAGTCAGCCCCAGCATTTT
TRBD1,TRBJ1-4,14,TRBV2,.,CASSGNRGNEKLFF,TGTGCCAGCAGTGGGAACAGGGGCAATGAAAAACTGTTTTTT
TRBD1,TRBJ2-2,17,TRBV5-1,.,CASSLVFRDRGPGELFF,TGCGCCAGCAGCTTGGTTTTCAGGGACAGGGGTCCCGGGGAGCTGTTTTTT
TRBD2,TRBJ2-3,15,TRBV2,.,CASTLAGTPTDTQYF,TGTGCCAGCACCCTAGCGGGGACCCCCACAGATACGCAGTATTTT
.,TRBJ1-4,15,TRBV10-3,.,CAISAEGRANEKLFF,TGTGCCATCAGTGCCGAGGGCCGGGCTAATGAAAAACTGTTTTTT
.,TRBJ1-2,13,TRBV11-3,.,CASSLDGQGGDTF,TGTGCCAGCAGCTTAGATGGTCAGGGAGGGGACACCTTC
TRBD2,TRBJ2-3,17,TRBV3-1/TRBV3-2,.,CASSPYNSGGASDTQYF,TGTGCCAGCAGCCCCTATAATAGCGGGGGGGCGTCAGATACGCAGTATTTT
.,TRBJ1-5,14,TRBV19,.,CASSTDRINQPQHF,TGTGCCAGTAGTACAGACAGGATTAATCAGCCCCAGCATTTT
.,TRBJ2-7,14,TRBV5-4,.,CASSLDRTSSEQYF,TGTGCCAGCAGCTTGGACAGGACCTCCAGCGAGCAGTACTTC